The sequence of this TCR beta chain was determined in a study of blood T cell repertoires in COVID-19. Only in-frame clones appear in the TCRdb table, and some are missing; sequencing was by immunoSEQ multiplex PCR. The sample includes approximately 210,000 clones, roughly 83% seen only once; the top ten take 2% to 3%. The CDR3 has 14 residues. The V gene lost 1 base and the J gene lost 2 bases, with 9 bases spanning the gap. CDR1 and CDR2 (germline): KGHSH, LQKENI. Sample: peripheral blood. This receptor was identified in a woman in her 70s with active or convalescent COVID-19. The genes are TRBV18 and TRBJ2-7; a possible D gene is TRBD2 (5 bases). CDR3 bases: TGTGCCAGCTCACCACTAGCGAACACCTACGAGCAGTACTTC. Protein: CASSPLANTYEQYF.